The clone carrying this TCR beta chain was recorded a few times. As originally analysed: Estimates of nucleated cell counts were drawn from the amplification of reference gene primers. Data came from immunoSEQ multiplex PCR; TCRdb stores just in-frame clones and leaves some out. The DNA was the basis for D and trimming; V, J and clone size are from that table. The data hold about 230,000 clones, with approximately 88% observed a single time. The entry originates in a study of blood T cell repertoires in COVID-19. In the study overall: Spain, Italy and the United States supplied samples that represented acute and convalescent COVID-19. Sources were T cells, B-cell-depleted T cells, or PBMCs; the material itself was cDNA or gDNA.

Those enrolled, adults aged roughly 18 to 90 years, came from roughly 23 US areas. The CDR3 extends over 15 amino acids. The V segment lost 5 bases and the J segment 4 bases; nucleotides outside the gene matches: 8. Per germline, CDR1 LNHDA and CDR2 SQIVND (reference sequence). The receptor comes from a woman aged 40 to 49 with acute COVID-19. The sequenced sample was PBMCs or T cells enriched from blood (not recorded which). This sequence joins TRBV19 and TRBJ1-2; TRBD1 agrees at 9 bases. CDR3 in amino acids: CASSEGQGTLYGYTF. In nucleotides, the CDR3 is TGTGCCAGTAGTGAGGGACAGGGAACCCTCTATGGCTACACCTTC.